These 2 T cell receptor beta chains originate from one sample sequenced in a study of blood T cell repertoires in COVID-19. Profiled with immunoSEQ multiplex PCR; TCRdb holds only in-frame clones, not every one. The sample comprises 100,000 to 130,000 clones, 80% to 95% of which are singletons, and around 1.2% rests with the top ten. Sequencing used peripheral blood. The receptors stem from a woman in her 30s with acute or convalescent COVID-19.

Only one count was recorded for this clone. The chain is built from TRBV5-8 and TRBJ1-2; TRBD1 aligns across 8 bases. Germline CDR1 is SGHTS and CDR2 is YDEGEE. The CDR3 runs to 14 residues. Unmatched junction bases numbered 5, after V lost 4 bases and J lost 3 bases. CDR3 nucleotide sequence: TGTGCCAGCAGCCTCAGGGGGCTGCACTATGGCTACACCTTC. Amino acids: CASSLRGLHYGYTF.

This clone was seen only once. The rearrangement links TRBV14 to TRBJ2-1, with TRBD2 matching 9 bases. Germline loops: CDR1 SGHDN, CDR2 FVKESK. V trimming: 1 base; J trimming: 11 bases; junction bases outside the gene matches: 6. The CDR3 has 14 amino acids. This CDR3 is CASSQVFSGSKQFF. In DNA, the CDR3 is TGTGCCAGCAGCCAAGTTTTTAGCGGGAGTAAGCAGTTCTTC.